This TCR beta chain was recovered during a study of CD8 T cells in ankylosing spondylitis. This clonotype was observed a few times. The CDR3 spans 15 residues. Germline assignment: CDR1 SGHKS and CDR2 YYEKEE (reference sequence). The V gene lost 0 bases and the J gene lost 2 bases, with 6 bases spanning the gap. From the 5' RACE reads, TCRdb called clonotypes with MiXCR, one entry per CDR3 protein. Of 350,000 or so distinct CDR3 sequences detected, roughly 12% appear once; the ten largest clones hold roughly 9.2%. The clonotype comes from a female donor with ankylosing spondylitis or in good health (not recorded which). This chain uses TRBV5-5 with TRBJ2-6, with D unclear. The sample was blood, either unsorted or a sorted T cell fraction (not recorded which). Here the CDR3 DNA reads TGTGCCAGCAGCTTGGAAGGTGCTGGGGCCAACGTCCTGACTTTC. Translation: CASSLEGAGANVLTF.